The sequence of this T cell receptor beta chain was determined in a study of Graves' ophthalmopathy and Graves' hyperthyroidism. The CDR3 is made up of 13 amino acids. Per the germline V gene, CDR1 is SEHNR and CDR2 is FQNEAQ (reference sequence). V gave up 5 bases and J gave up 9 bases, with 11 bases separating them. This clonotype was observed at least ten times. RNA transcripts were the template, and TCR beta CDR3 regions were amplified from them. A first-round RT-PCR used HTBI primers, followed by a second-round multiplex PCR. In TCRdb, the multiplex PCR reads were re-called with MiXCR into one record per CDR3 protein. This table has roughly 230,000 distinct CDR3 sequences, about 22% appearing once.

This chain connects TRBV7-9 to TRBJ1-6; D not certain. Specimen: peripheral blood. This clonotype was obtained from a woman between 50 and 59 years old with Graves' ophthalmopathy. The CDR3 loop is CASSPFAGSPLHF. The CDR3 bases are TGTGCCAGCAGCCCGTTTGCGGGTTCACCCCTCCACTTT.